This T cell receptor (beta chain) was sequenced in a study of PD-1 blockade in classical Hodgkin lymphoma. Study details: Patients were treated with nivolumab at 3 mg/kg, and this was given intravenously every 2 weeks. The study's findings and limits: It was among complete responders that baseline diversity resembled that of newly diagnosed patients. Patients who began taking nivolumab under 1 year after ASCT were left out.

All trial patients relapsed after autologous stem cell transplantation. Classification of best responses gave complete response, partial response or progressive disease. TCRdb's copy holds only in-frame clones and misses some; the assay was immunoSEQ multiplex PCR. Of about 59,000 clones in the sample, more than 75% were seen once. The CDR3 extends over 13 amino acids. V lost 5 bases, J lost 2 bases, and 9 bases lay in between. Germline CDR1 reads SNHLY; CDR2 reads FYNNEI. On this clone: Its target is unknown.

Sequenced material: peripheral blood mononuclear cells (PBMCs), taken at baseline. The receptor was derived from a human donor with classical Hodgkin lymphoma. V and J are TRBV2 and TRBJ1-1; no firm D call. In DNA form, the CDR3 reads TGTGCCAGCAGTCTACAGCCTAACACTGAAGCTTTCTTT. This codes for CASSLQPNTEAFF. Filled out from reference TRBV2 and TRBJ1-1, the complete variable domain reads EPEVTQTPSHQVTQMGQEVILRCVPISNHLYFYWYRQILGQKVEFLVSFYNNEISEKSEIFDDQFSVERPDGSNFTLKIRSTKLEDSAMYFCASSLQPNTEAFFGQGTRLTVV.